This record looks at one T cell receptor beta chain sequence and its context. The antigen remains undetermined. This specimen belongs to a study of cytomegalovirus exposure and HLA in healthy donors. The overall study: The 110 or so validation repertoires used the same platform as the roughly 670 first-cohort repertoires, a later analysis reported. Study-wide results and limits: The investigators catalogued 160 or so TCR beta chains as cytomegalovirus-associated.

TCRdb keeps only in-frame clones here, not all; method: immunoSEQ multiplex PCR. The sample lists under 250,000 clones, less than 85% occurring once. From germline, CDR1 is MNHEY and CDR2 SMNVEV (reference sequence). The germline V and J ends were trimmed by 8 bases and 0 bases, with 20 bases remaining between them. The CDR3 length is 18 residues. This chain joins TRBV27 and TRBJ2-6; weak D call: TRBD2 (5 bases). The receptor's source is a woman aged 18-29 years in good health and CMV-seronegative. The specimen was PBMCs. CDR3 nucleotide sequence: TGTGCCAGCTCCTCTTCTGGAGCGGTCTTCTCTGGGGCCAACGTCCTGACTTTC. Translation: CASSSSGAVFSGANVLTF.